These 10 T cell receptor beta chains were all obtained from the same sample, sequenced in a study of blood T cell repertoires in COVID-19. Method: immunoSEQ multiplex PCR; TCRdb's copy keeps in-frame clones and lacks some. Of around 160,000 clones listed, around 85% are singletons. The sequencing input was peripheral blood. The receptors here all came from a woman aged 60-75 years with COVID-19, enrolled during active disease.

V is TRBV28 and J is TRBJ2-3, with TRBD2 matching 12 bases. Trimming took 6 bases from V and 0 from J; bases not matched to a gene: 7. The CDR3 consists of 17 residues. The V gene's germline CDR1 is MDHEN and CDR2 SYDVKM. In nucleotides, the CDR3 is TGTGCCAGCAGCCCTAGACTAGCGGGGGCTAGCACAGATACGCAGTATTTT. Protein sequence: CASSPRLAGASTDTQYF.

The rearrangement joins TRBV7-6 to TRBJ1-1, with 7 nucleotides matching TRBD1. The CDR3 spans 15 residues. From germline, CDR1 is SGHVS and CDR2 FNYEAQ. With 5 bases clipped from V and 0 bases from J, the junction kept 6 bases outside the gene matches. As DNA, the CDR3 is TGTGCCAGCAGCCAGGGACAGAGAATGAACACTGAAGCTTTCTTT. Translation: CASSQGQRMNTEAFF.

The V gene is TRBV6-5, the J gene TRBJ1-2; D perhaps matches TRBD1 (5 bases). The CDR3 contains 13 residues. Between the trimmed V and J ends, which lost 1 base and 8 bases, there was a span of 11 bases. Looked up from germline, CDR1 is MNHEY and CDR2 is SVGAGI. The CDR3 loop reads CASSYYQAGGYTF. CDR3 nucleotides: TGTGCCAGCAGTTACTATCAGGCAGGGGGCTACACCTTC.

The sample holds one count of this clone. CDR3 nucleotide sequence: TGTGCCAGCTCCCCGATACATGGACAGGGGGCGAGTTTTTATCATTTT. As protein: CASSPIHGQGASFYHF. V is TRBV18 and J is TRBJ1-5; 11 bases are shared with TRBD1. J lost 16 bases, V lost 6 bases, and 20 bases had no gene match. CDR1 is KGHSH, CDR2 LQKENI, per germline. The CDR3 totals 16 residues. Together with reference TRBV18 and TRBJ1-5, the CDR3 gives the full variable domain: NAGVMQNPRHLVRRRGQEARLRCSPMKGHSHVYWYRQLPEEGLKFMVYLQKENIIDESGMPKERFSAEFPKEGPSILRIQQVVRGDSAAYFCASSPIHGQGASFYHFGDGTRLSIL.

The chain couples TRBV12-3 or TRBV12-4 to TRBJ1-3, with D hard to call. The CDR3 is made up of 12 amino acids. V shed 5 bases and J shed 3 bases, with 5 bases lying between them. The CDR3 bases are TGTGCCAGCAGTCGTTATGGAAACACCATATATTTT. Translating gives CASSRYGNTIYF.

CDR3 DNA sequence: TGTGCCAGCAGTCAACCCGGCCGACAGGGGAAAGAGACCCAGTACTTC. Amino acids: CASSQPGRQGKETQYF. The gene calls are TRBV6-6 and TRBJ2-5; 8 nucleotides line up with TRBD1. V was pared by 5 bases and J by 3 bases, with 11 bases of the junction left unmatched. The germline V gene has CDR1 MNHNY and CDR2 SVGAGI (reference sequence). The CDR3 contains 16 residues.

This sequence joins TRBV27 and TRBJ1-5, with D hard to call. The CDR3 extends over 13 amino acids. The V end lost 3 bases, the J end lost 4 bases, and 7 bases lay between the germline ends. CDR1 is MNHEY, CDR2 SMNVEV, per germline (reference sequence). The CDR3 is CASSFRENQPQHF. CDR3 in DNA: TGTGCCAGCAGTTTTCGGGAGAATCAGCCCCAGCATTTT.

The gene calls are TRBV11-2 and TRBJ2-7, with 8 bases fitting TRBD2. The CDR3 consists of 13 residues. Germline loops: CDR1 SGHAT, CDR2 FQNNGV. With 10 bases clipped from V and 4 bases from J, the junction kept 9 bases outside the gene matches. CDR3: CATRRGARYEQYF. CDR3 in DNA: TGTGCCACAAGGCGGGGGGCGAGATACGAGCAGTACTTC.

The rearrangement uses TRBV25-1 and TRBJ2-7; 8 nucleotides match TRBD1. With 4 bases clipped from V and 0 bases from J, the junction kept 2 bases outside the gene matches. CDR1 is MGHDK, CDR2 SYGVNS, per germline. This CDR3 has 14 residues. The CDR3 loop is CASSVQGGSYEQYF. The CDR3 coding sequence is TGTGCCAGCAGTGTACAGGGGGGCTCCTACGAGCAGTACTTC.

CDR3 sequence reads: CATSREPGNMNTGELFF. The CDR3 region has the DNA TGTGCCACCAGCAGAGAGCCAGGGAACATGAACACCGGGGAGCTGTTTTTT. V and J are TRBV15 and TRBJ2-2, with TRBD1 as a possible D gene (5 bases). V was pared by 0 bases and J by 1 base, with 12 bases between. The germline V gene has CDR1 LNHNV and CDR2 YYDKDF (reference sequence). The CDR3 spans 17 residues.